These 25 T cell receptor beta chains originate from one sample sequenced in a study of cytomegalovirus exposure and HLA in healthy donors. A multiplex PCR was run with 60 Vbeta primers and 13 Jbeta primers. Produced via immunoSEQ multiplex PCR; TCRdb's table is partial and in-frame only. This sample's table has about 84,000 clones. Material: PBMCs. The receptors here all came from a man aged 50 to 59 in good health and CMV-seronegative.

This rearrangement joins TRBV30 to TRBJ1-6; D possibly corresponds to TRBD1 (6 bases). The CDR3 is 14 residues long. Trimming pared 7 bases from V and 4 bases from J, leaving 14 bases between. Germline CDR1 and CDR2: GTSNPN and SVGIG (reference sequence). The CDR3 reads CAYSARGYNSPLHF. The CDR3 coding sequence is TGTGCCTACTCGGCGAGGGGGTATAATTCACCCCTCCACTTT.

This chain connects TRBV27 to TRBJ1-2; 7 nucleotides align to TRBD1. This CDR3 is built from 15 residues. Germline CDR1 MNHEY, CDR2 SMNVEV (reference sequence). V trimming: 0 bases; J trimming: 4 bases; junction bases outside the gene matches: 5. The CDR3 sequence: CASSLSKGQTYGYTF. Written as DNA, the CDR3 is TGTGCCAGCAGTTTATCGAAGGGACAGACCTATGGCTACACCTTC.

The chain is built from TRBV7-9 and TRBJ1-1, with D unclear. CDR1 and CDR2 (germline): SEHNR, FQNEAQ (reference sequence). V lost 1 base and J lost 2, with 8 bases in between. The CDR3 covers 14 residues. The CDR3 DNA reads as TGTGCCAGCAGCTTAGTCGCCAGAAACACTGAAGCTTTCTTT. Amino acid sequence: CASSLVARNTEAFF.

V is TRBV10-3 and J is TRBJ1-2; TRBD1 agrees at 9 bases. This CDR3 contains 16 residues. V lost 2 bases and J lost 4; bases outside the gene matches: 8. CDR1 and CDR2 from the germline V gene are ENHRY and SYGVKD. CDR3 DNA: TGTGCCATCAGTGAGATCCACAGGGGGCAAGTCTATGGCTACACCTTC. Translated: CAISEIHRGQVYGYTF.

The chain couples TRBV6-5 to TRBJ1-6; D may be TRBD1 (5 bases). The germline V gene encodes CDR1 MNHEY and CDR2 SVGAGI. The CDR3 is made up of 14 amino acids. V was trimmed by 8 bases and J by 10 bases, leaving 18 bases between them. The CDR3 DNA reads as TGTGCCAGCTGTGCCCCAGGGTTATGGTCACCCCTCCACTTT. It is translated as CASCAPGLWSPLHF.

The CDR3 sequence: CASSFLGTDQETQYF. Here the CDR3 DNA reads TGTGCCAGCAGCTTCCTTGGGACTGACCAAGAGACCCAGTACTTC. The chain couples TRBV5-8 to TRBJ2-5; possible D gene TRBD2, 6 bases. Trimming cost V 2 bases and J 0 bases, with 11 bases left between them. Germline values: CDR1 SGHTS, CDR2 YDEGEE. The CDR3 runs to 15 residues. The entire variable domain, with the rest obtained from reference TRBV5-8 and TRBJ2-5, is as follows: EAGVTQSPTHLIKTRGQQATLRCSPISGHTSVYWYQQALGLGLQFLLWYDEGEERNRGNFPPRFSGRQFPNYSSELNVNALELEDSALYLCASSFLGTDQETQYFGPGTRLLVL.

V gene TRBV4-3 combines with J gene TRBJ2-1; unclear D gene. The germline CDR1 and CDR2 sequences are LGHNA and YSLEER. The CDR3 contains 15 residues. V lost 0 bases and J 3 bases, leaving 9 bases between the germline ends. In DNA, the CDR3 is TGCGCCAGCAGCCAAGATGGCAGTCTCTACAATGAGCAGTTCTTC. Protein product: CASSQDGSLYNEQFF.

The chain carries TRBV6-5 and TRBJ2-7; D gene unclear. The CDR3 is 13 amino acids. The V end was cut by 0 bases, the J end by 3 bases, with 6 bases between. Germline lookup yields CDR1 MNHEY and CDR2 SVGAGI. CDR3 in DNA: TGTGCCAGCAGTTACTCCGAGAGCTACGAGCAGTACTTC. Its translation: CASSYSESYEQYF.

The V call is TRBV5-4, the J call TRBJ1-1, with D possibly TRBD1 on 5 matching bases. Germline-derived CDR1 and CDR2 are SGHNT and YYREEE (reference sequence). The CDR3 runs to 16 residues. With 4 bases removed from V and 0 bases from J, the gap between germline ends came to 16 bases. The CDR3, as DNA: TGTGCCAGCAGCGCGGGACGGCCCAAGATGAACACTGAAGCTTTCTTT. Translation: CASSAGRPKMNTEAFF.

J is TRBJ2-7 and V is TRBV6-1; D is perhaps TRBD2 (6 bases). The V end was cut by 4 bases, the J end by 4 bases, with 11 bases between. The CDR3 consists of 13 residues. CDR1 MNHNS and CDR2 SASEGT come from the germline V gene. As DNA, the CDR3 is TGTGCCAGCAGTGCCCCCGCGGGGTACGAGCAGTACTTC. This gives the protein CASSAPAGYEQYF.

The chain uses TRBV7-2 and TRBJ2-7; 10 bases are shared with TRBD2. The CDR3 spans 15 residues. The germline gives CDR1 SGHTA, CDR2 FQGNSA. V lost 2 bases and J lost 6; bases outside the gene matches: 7. In DNA form, the CDR3 reads TGTGCCAGCAGCTTAATCGGACTAGCGGCCGGCGAGCAGTACTTC. It translates to CASSLIGLAAGEQYF. Together with reference TRBV7-2 and TRBJ2-7, the CDR3 gives the full variable domain: GAGVSQSPSNKVTEKGKDVELRCDPISGHTALYWYRQSLGQGLEFLIYFQGNSAPDKSGLPSDRFSAERTGGSVSTLTIQRTQQEDSAVYLCASSLIGLAAGEQYFGPGTRLTVT.

The genes are TRBV7-2 and TRBJ1-1; D not certain. CDR3 size: 15 residues. CDR1 SGHTA and CDR2 FQGNSA come from the germline V gene. V lost 1 base to trimming and J lost 1 base, with 10 bases between them. The CDR3 DNA sequence: TGTGCCAGCAGCTTAGTGGGCCTCAGGAACACTGAAGCTTTCTTT. Amino acid sequence: CASSLVGLRNTEAFF.

This chain uses TRBV6-4 with TRBJ2-6; D is perhaps TRBD2 (6 bases). The germline gives CDR1 MRHNA, CDR2 SNTAGT. The CDR3 extends over 17 amino acids. V was pared by 0 bases and J by 4 bases, with 13 bases between. The CDR3 coding sequence is TGTGCCAGCAGTGACTCGATCCCGGGGGTCGGGGCCAACGTCCTGACTTTC. It specifies CASSDSIPGVGANVLTF.

The rearrangement joins TRBV9 to TRBJ2-2; D is perhaps TRBD2 (6 bases). Trimming took off 4 bases at V and 8 bases at J, with 15 bases between the two ends. Germline lookup yields CDR1 SGDLS and CDR2 YYNGEE. The CDR3 runs 14 residues. CDR3 in amino acids: CASSLRRARGELFF. The CDR3, as DNA: TGTGCCAGCAGCCTCCGGAGGGCGAGAGGGGAGCTGTTTTTT. The full variable domain, its missing parts supplied by reference TRBV9 and TRBJ2-2, is DSGVTQTPKHLITATGQRVTLRCSPRSGDLSVYWYQQSLDQGLQFLIQYYNGEERAKGNILERFSAQQFPDLHSELNLSSLELGDSALYFCASSLRRARGELFFGEGSRLTVL.

This chain connects TRBV5-1 to TRBJ2-3; possible D gene TRBD1, 5 bases. CDR3 size: 14 residues. V lost 4 bases and J lost 14, with 23 bases in between. In germline, CDR1 is SGHRS, CDR2 YFSETQ. The DNA for the CDR3 is TGCGCCAGCAGCCCTGGACCGGGCAGGGCCGTGGTGTATTTT. Amino acid sequence: CASSPGPGRAVVYF.

The V and J genes are TRBV5-1 and TRBJ1-1, with 9 nucleotides matching TRBD1. V was clipped by 3 bases and J by 2 bases; unmatched bases: 2. This CDR3 is built from 14 residues. CDR1 and CDR2 (germline): SGHRS, YFSETQ. The CDR3 bases are TGCGCCAGCAGCTCTACAGGGGGCAACACTGAAGCTTTCTTT. Translated: CASSSTGGNTEAFF.

V is TRBV7-2 and J is TRBJ2-1, with 7 bases matching TRBD1. This CDR3 region has 13 residues. The germline CDR1 and CDR2 sequences are SGHTA and FQGNSA. The V and J ends lost 8 bases and 4 bases, in that order; junction bases with no gene match: 5. As DNA, the CDR3 is TGTGCCAGCCGCCGGGACAGTTACAATGAGCAGTTCTTC. It specifies CASRRDSYNEQFF. Using reference TRBV7-2 and TRBJ2-1 for the parts outside the CDR3, the full variable domain is GAGVSQSPSNKVTEKGKDVELRCDPISGHTALYWYRQSLGQGLEFLIYFQGNSAPDKSGLPSDRFSAERTGGSVSTLTIQRTQQEDSAVYLCASRRDSYNEQFFGPGTRLTVL.

CDR3 region: CASRVDSYGYTF. The CDR3 DNA reads TGTGCCAGCAGGGTTGACAGCTATGGCTACACCTTC. The V and J genes are TRBV6-1 and TRBJ1-2; D possibly corresponds to TRBD1 (5 bases). Looked up from germline, CDR1 is MNHNS and CDR2 is SASEGT. V gave up 6 bases and J gave up 4 bases, with 9 bases separating them. CDR3 length equals 12 residues.

This chain connects TRBV7-9 to TRBJ2-7, with 10 bases matching TRBD2. CDR1 is SEHNR and CDR2 is FQNEAQ in the germline V gene (reference sequence). The CDR3 is 15 residues long. V gave up 5 bases and J gave up 0 bases; unmatched junction bases: 4. The CDR3, as DNA: TGTGCCAGCAGCGGGGGACTAGCGAGCTCCTACGAGCAGTACTTC. Residues: CASSGGLASSYEQYF.

The V gene is TRBV7-2, the J gene TRBJ1-1; D ambiguous. The V and J ends lost 1 base and 2 bases respectively, with 8 bases between them. In germline, CDR1 is SGHTA, CDR2 FQGNSA. The CDR3 totals 14 residues. CDR3 sequence: CASSLGARNTEAFF. The CDR3 DNA reads as TGTGCCAGCAGCTTAGGTGCGAGAAACACTGAAGCTTTCTTT.

V gene TRBV27 combines with J gene TRBJ1-2, with 8 positions matching TRBD1. The germline V gene has CDR1 MNHEY and CDR2 SMNVEV (reference sequence). Losses at the gene ends were 7 bases for V and 8 bases for J; bases not matched to a gene: 6. CDR3 length equals 12 residues. In nucleotides, the CDR3 is TGTGCCAGCATTAACAGGGGGGGAGGCTACACCTTC. Its translation is CASINRGGGYTF.

The chain has TRBV7-9 and TRBJ2-3; D perhaps matches TRBD2 (5 bases). Trimming removed 5 bases at V and 5 bases at J, with 14 bases between. The germline gives CDR1 SEHNR, CDR2 FQNEAQ (reference sequence). The length of the CDR3 is 14 residues. In DNA form, the CDR3 reads TGTGCCAGCAGCCCAAGGACTCCCGGAGATACGCAGTATTTT. Protein sequence: CASSPRTPGDTQYF.

The chain recombines TRBV6-5 with TRBJ1-2; 10 bases fit TRBD1. The V gene end was trimmed by 6 bases and the J gene end by 8 bases; junction bases not matched to a gene: 6. Germline V lookup: CDR1 MNHEY, CDR2 SVGAGI. This CDR3 has 13 amino acids. CDR3 loop: CASSSGQGEGYTF. The DNA for the CDR3 is TGTGCCAGCAGCTCCGGACAGGGGGAAGGCTACACCTTC.

The chain combines TRBV19 with TRBJ1-1; D is undetermined. V dropped 0 bases and J dropped 7 bases, with 6 bases sitting between them. Looked up from germline, CDR1 is LNHDA and CDR2 is SQIVND (reference sequence). This CDR3 spans 12 amino acids. CDR3 sequence reads: CASSIDQREAFF. CDR3 coding DNA: TGTGCCAGTAGTATAGACCAGCGTGAAGCTTTCTTT.

The CDR3 is CATRRQTGREDTEAFF. The CDR3 coding sequence is TGTGCCACCCGGAGACAGACAGGCCGGGAGGACACTGAAGCTTTCTTT. V and J are TRBV19 and TRBJ1-1, with a possible D match to TRBD1 (6 bases). Per germline, CDR1 LNHDA and CDR2 SQIVND (reference sequence). This CDR3 has 16 residues. Trimming removed 10 bases at V and 3 bases at J, with 24 bases between.